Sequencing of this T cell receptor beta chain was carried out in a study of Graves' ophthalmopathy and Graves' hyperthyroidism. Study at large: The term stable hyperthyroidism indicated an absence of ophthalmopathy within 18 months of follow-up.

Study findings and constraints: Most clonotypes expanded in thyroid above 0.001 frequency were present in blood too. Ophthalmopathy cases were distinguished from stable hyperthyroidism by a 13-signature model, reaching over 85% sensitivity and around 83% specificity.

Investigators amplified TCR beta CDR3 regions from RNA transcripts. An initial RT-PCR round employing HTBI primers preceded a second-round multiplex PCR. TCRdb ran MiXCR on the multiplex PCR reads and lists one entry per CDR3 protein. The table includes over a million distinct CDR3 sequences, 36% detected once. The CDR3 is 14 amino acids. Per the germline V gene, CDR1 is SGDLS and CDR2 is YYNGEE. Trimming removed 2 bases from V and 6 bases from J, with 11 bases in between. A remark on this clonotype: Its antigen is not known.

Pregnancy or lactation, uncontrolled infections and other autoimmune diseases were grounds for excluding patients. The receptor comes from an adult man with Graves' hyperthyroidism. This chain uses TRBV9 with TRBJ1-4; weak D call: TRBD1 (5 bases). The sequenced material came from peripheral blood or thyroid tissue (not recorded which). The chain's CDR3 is CASSVSGAHEKLFF. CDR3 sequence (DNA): TGTGCCAGCAGCGTTTCCGGGGCGCATGAAAAACTGTTTTTT.